The clone carrying this T cell receptor beta chain was seen a few times. Trimming pared 6 bases from V and 0 bases from J, leaving 9 bases between. The CDR3 is 14 residues long. This sample was included in a study of T-cell reconstitution after alpha-beta-depleted transplantation in children. The TCRbeta library was prepared with unique molecular identifiers. TCRdb re-called the PCR reads with MiXCR, one entry per CDR3 protein. The sample consists of over 400,000 distinct CDR3 sequences, approximately 12% of them appearing once. This receptor was taken from a human donor who donated a stem cell graft to a child with combined immunodeficiency. The sample in question was PBMCs from the stem cell graft donor, obtained from the stem cell graft. V and J are TRBV12-3 or TRBV12-4 and TRBJ1-3; D is undetermined. DNA for the CDR3: TGTGCCAGCAGCCCTTTATACTCTGGAAACACCATATATTTT. Its translation is CASSPLYSGNTIYF.